This TCR beta chain was recorded in a study of blood T cell repertoires in COVID-19 (TCRdb year 2020). Regarding the study in general: Collaborator samples came from the United States, Italy and Spain and covered acute and convalescent phases of COVID-19. Deeply sampled blood TCRbeta repertoires from subjects exposed to, actively infected with, or recovered from COVID-19 were included in the dataset. The material from the prospective study consisted of cDNA or gDNA derived from T cells, B-cell-depleted T cells, or PBMCs. Samples came from the ongoing ImmuneRACE study (first 160 participants) plus 1,254 subjects from 6 global collaborators. Where available, HLA class I and class II types were obtained from metadata supplied by the sample provider rather than from assay-based typing. Sample metadata almost always included a de-identified subject ID, COVID-19 status, age in years and sex. The repertoires were made available in a free public database intended to serve as a resource for research on the immune response to SARS-CoV-2. What the authors observed across the whole study: The amount of clinical and demographic metadata varied by source and participant and was provided uncurated.

TCRbeta CDR3 regions were amplified from genomic DNA by means of the immunoSEQ Assay, a bias-controlled multiplex PCR. The source study handled its data this way. The number of nucleated cells in each sample was estimated by amplification of reference gene primers within the assay. Sequence reads were collapsed and filtered to measure the absolute abundance of every unique TCRbeta CDR3 rearrangement. Productive Simpson clonality was computed per sample as the square root of Simpson's diversity index over productive rearrangements. Drawn from immuneACCESS, this table holds only the in-frame rearrangements with V and J called that TCRdb kept. Clones are partly lost; checked studies trace under half to an unresolved V gene and leave the rest unexplained. That table furnishes V, J and clone size, whereas the DNA furnished D and trimming. A total of more than 95,000 clones appear in this sample, about four fifths of them only once. The ten largest clones take up more than 8% of the sample.

To note about this clone: Its antigen is still unknown. Base qualities are not provided; no much larger clone lies one nucleotide away.

Whole blood was collected in K2EDTA tubes by collaborating institutions according to the institutions' own protocols. For TCRbeta analysis, collaborators shipped samples in one of three forms: frozen whole blood, isolated PBMCs, or DNA extracted from either of those sample types. The trim is 9 bases for V and 0 bases for J, with a gap of 17 bases between the germline ends. The CDR3 runs 15 amino acids, cysteine and phenylalanine included. The read is trimmed to its CDR3 DNA, 45 bases read in frame from base 1. As encoded in the germline V gene (reference sequence), CDR1 is LNHDA while CDR2 is SQIVND.

This receptor chain uses TRBV19 and TRBJ1-1; the D gene is possibly TRBD1, with 6 bases matching. This TCR was sampled from a woman in her 70s with acute or convalescent COVID-19. Sequencing was done on a sample of peripheral blood. The DNA sequence reads TGTGCCAGCATGAACTGGGGGCAACTGAACACTGAAGCTTTCTTT. This yields the protein CASMNWGQLNTEAFF.